The rows below give T cell receptor beta chains drawn from one sample of a study of blood T cell repertoires in COVID-19. Generated by immunoSEQ multiplex PCR, the TCRdb table keeps only in-frame clones and is missing some. This table holds roughly 70,000 clones, over 60% found once. Source material: peripheral blood. The receptors shown here come from a man between 65 and 79 years old with COVID-19, enrolled during active disease. The CDR3 runs from the conserved cysteine through the conserved F or W. A D gene is named only where the DNA matches it firmly. Size is stated for part of the rows, as once, few or many counts, or as a class when the clone is expanded.

v_call: TRBV5-1; j_call: TRBJ1-1; clone_size: few; d_call: .; cdr3_length: 13; cdr3_nt: TGCGCCAGCAGCCCCCTTCTAGACACTGAAGCTTTCTTT; cdr3_aa: CASSPLLDTEAFF
v_call: TRBV29-1; j_call: TRBJ1-2; clone_size: .; d_call: TRBD1; cdr3_length: 17; cdr3_nt: TGCAGCGTCGAAGGCTGGACAGGGGGCCCCGCTAACTATGGCTACACCTTC; cdr3_aa: CSVEGWTGGPANYGYTF
v_call: TRBV29-1; j_call: TRBJ2-1; clone_size: .; d_call: .; cdr3_length: 13; cdr3_nt: TGCAGCGCCGAGACCGGGACTTACAATGAGCAGTTCTTC; cdr3_aa: CSAETGTYNEQFF
v_call: TRBV9; j_call: TRBJ2-3; clone_size: .; d_call: TRBD2; cdr3_length: 15; cdr3_nt: TGTGCCAGCAGCGTAGGCGGGGGGGAAACAGATACGCAGTATTTT; cdr3_aa: CASSVGGGETDTQYF
v_call: TRBV18; j_call: TRBJ1-6; clone_size: .; d_call: TRBD1; cdr3_length: 17; cdr3_nt: TGTGCCAGCTCACCGGGTCAGGACAGGGGGACGTTGTCACCCCTCCACTTT; cdr3_aa: CASSPGQDRGTLSPLHF
v_call: TRBV7-2; j_call: TRBJ1-3; clone_size: .; d_call: TRBD1; cdr3_length: 15; cdr3_nt: TGTGCCAGCAGCTTACAGGGGGGCGGTGGAAACACCATATATTTT; cdr3_aa: CASSLQGGGGNTIYF
v_call: TRBV19; j_call: TRBJ1-2; clone_size: .; d_call: .; cdr3_length: 14; cdr3_nt: TGTGCCAGTAGTAGAAGACAGGTATCCTATGGCTACACCTTC; cdr3_aa: CASSRRQVSYGYTF
v_call: TRBV28; j_call: TRBJ2-3; clone_size: .; d_call: TRBD2; cdr3_length: 14; cdr3_nt: TGTGCCAGCATGCTAGCGGGAAGGACAGATACGCAGTATTTT; cdr3_aa: CASMLAGRTDTQYF
v_call: TRBV10-3; j_call: TRBJ2-7; clone_size: .; d_call: TRBD1; cdr3_length: 14; cdr3_nt: TGTGCCATCAGTTCCGGGACAGACTCCTACGAGCAGTACTTC; cdr3_aa: CAISSGTDSYEQYF
v_call: TRBV5-5; j_call: TRBJ2-1; clone_size: .; d_call: TRBD2; cdr3_length: 18; cdr3_nt: TGTGCCAGCAGCTTGGGTGTGACGGGAGGGACCTCCTACAATGAGCAGTTCTTC; cdr3_aa: CASSLGVTGGTSYNEQFF
v_call: TRBV4-3; j_call: TRBJ2-5; clone_size: .; d_call: .; cdr3_length: 15; cdr3_nt: TGCGCCAGCAGCCGCGCCAGGGCCCCCCAAGAGACCCAGTACTTC; cdr3_aa: CASSRARAPQETQYF
v_call: TRBV15; j_call: TRBJ2-1; clone_size: once; d_call: .; cdr3_length: 17; cdr3_nt: TGTGCCACCAGCAGAGGGGGACTGCAGAGCTCCTACAATGAGCAGTTCTTC; cdr3_aa: CATSRGGLQSSYNEQFF
v_call: TRBV6-5; j_call: TRBJ1-3; clone_size: .; d_call: .; cdr3_length: 14; cdr3_nt: TGTGCCAGCAGTTACGGGGGGTCCGGAAACACCATATATTTT; cdr3_aa: CASSYGGSGNTIYF
v_call: TRBV6-5; j_call: TRBJ1-1; clone_size: once; d_call: TRBD1; cdr3_length: 14; cdr3_nt: TGTGCCAGCAGCCCCCGACAGGGGGACACTGAAGCTTTCTTT; cdr3_aa: CASSPRQGDTEAFF
v_call: TRBV11-2; j_call: TRBJ1-2; clone_size: .; d_call: .; cdr3_length: 12; cdr3_nt: TGTGCCAGCAGCTGGGCAGGGGACGGCTACACCTTC; cdr3_aa: CASSWAGDGYTF
v_call: TRBV19; j_call: TRBJ2-1; clone_size: .; d_call: .; cdr3_length: 15; cdr3_nt: TGTGCCAGTTCCGGAGGCCAGCGATCGGTTGATGAGCAGTTCTTC; cdr3_aa: CASSGGQRSVDEQFF
v_call: TRBV27; j_call: TRBJ2-5; clone_size: .; d_call: TRBD2; cdr3_length: 18; cdr3_nt: TGTGCCAGCAGTCCCGGACTAGCGGGAGGGGTCTTCCAAGAGACCCAGTACTTC; cdr3_aa: CASSPGLAGGVFQETQYF
v_call: TRBV28; j_call: TRBJ2-7; clone_size: .; d_call: .; cdr3_length: 11; cdr3_nt: TGTGCCAGCAGTGTTACCTACGAGCAGTACTTC; cdr3_aa: CASSVTYEQYF
v_call: TRBV5-4; j_call: TRBJ2-7; clone_size: .; d_call: TRBD2; cdr3_length: 15; cdr3_nt: TGTGCCAGCAGCTTGGATGCTAGCGGGTTTTACGAGCAGTACTTC; cdr3_aa: CASSLDASGFYEQYF
v_call: TRBV9; j_call: TRBJ2-3; clone_size: .; d_call: TRBD2; cdr3_length: 17; cdr3_nt: TGTGCCAGCAGCGTAGATCAGGGACTAGCGGGAGTGAGTACGCAGTATTTT; cdr3_aa: CASSVDQGLAGVSTQYF
v_call: TRBV4-3; j_call: TRBJ1-4; clone_size: .; d_call: .; cdr3_length: 18; cdr3_nt: TGCGCCAGCAGCCAAGGGAAAGGCCCGGGAGTACCTAATGAAAAACTGTTTTTT; cdr3_aa: CASSQGKGPGVPNEKLFF
v_call: TRBV6-2/TRBV6-3; j_call: TRBJ1-6; clone_size: .; d_call: .; cdr3_length: 12; cdr3_nt: TGTGCCAGCAGTTGGGCCTTAGGTGCCCTCCACTTT; cdr3_aa: CASSWALGALHF